This T cell receptor beta chain came from a study of T cell responses to AZD1222 COVID-19 vaccine listed by TCRdb under 2021. With regard to the full study: Because spike-specific TCR depth and breadth did not differ between the two schedules, AZD1222 recipients who got a second dose at roughly 4 weeks were pooled with those who got a second dose at roughly 12 weeks. A total of approximately 240 trial participants underwent TCR sequencing, of whom about 210 received two doses of AZD1222 and about 25 received two doses of the MenACWY control vaccine. Enrollment into the trials was organized by age into subgroups of 18-55, 56-69 and 70-plus years, and those subgroups contained about 150, 27 and 61 TCR-sequenced participants, respectively.

The CDR3 regions of human TCRbeta chains were subjected to immunosequencing. For the original study's pipeline: TCRs in the repertoires were matched against a reference library of SARS-CoV-2-specific TCRs that had been generated with the MIRA antigen-specificity platform. Breadth was defined as the fraction of unique TCRs that were SARS-CoV-2-associated, and depth was defined as the fraction of total T cells that were SARS-CoV-2-associated. Using the MIRA data, each spike-specific TCR was assigned both to the spike region to which the TCR was reactive and to a CD4 or CD8 class. Log10-transformed breadth and depth values were compared by one-way ANOVA with Sidak's multiple comparisons tests. In TCRdb, the immuneACCESS table is reduced to in-frame sequences with V and J assigned. These tables do not hold every clone; where another copy was compared, an unresolved V gene accounts for under half, and the others remain unexplained. V, J and clone size derive from that table, while D and trimming were established from the DNA sequence. The sample data list some 120,000 clones, and roughly 92% of these were observed just once. Around 4.3% of the sample lies in the top ten.

Read against the paper, the sample's time point label means: baseline before first vaccination. Vaccinee samples were obtained from the UK trials COV001 and COV002, which included a single-blind randomized controlled phase 2/3 trial of AZD1222 (ChAdOx1 nCoV-19) in healthy adults. For TCRbeta chain sequencing, PBMC samples were collected from trial participants at day 0 and at day 28 after the second dose. Results and caveats for the whole study, not just this receptor: The whole spike protein was spanned by vaccine-associated CD4 TCRs, and dominant responses were seen in regions 160-218 and 743-854. In the small 56-69-year group, the increase in depth fell short of significance, most likely because of low power. Nearly half of unique spike-specific TCRs reportedly recognized epitopes outside regions mutated in the B.1.351 and B.1.1.7 variants. Conclusions about previously exposed vaccinees are limited because only 5 or 6 AZD1222 recipients were SARS-CoV-2 seropositive at baseline. Participants were mostly white British and included more females than males, and it was suggested by the authors that clonal diversity may have been underestimated. Because no samples from the day 14 peak response were available, repertoires could be characterized only after the peak T cell response. A significant rise in spike-specific TCR breadth and depth was observed after two AZD1222 doses relative to day 0 and relative to MenACWY recipients.

As regards this clone: This receptor's antigen is unknown. The record has no base qualities; no much larger clone is one base away.

V lost 6 bases and J lost 6 bases, and the count of bases not matched to a germline gene is 7. CDR3 length: 14 amino acids, cysteine to phenylalanine. Just CDR3 DNA is preserved here, 42 bases in frame from base 1. The CDR1 and CDR2 encoded by the germline V gene are MDHEN and SYDVKM. This TCR was sampled from an adult in good health. This chain is built from TRBV28 and TRBJ2-1; TRBD2 lines up with 8 middle nucleotides. The source was peripheral blood, collected on day 0 of AZD1222 vaccination. The DNA sequence reads TGTGCCAGCAGCCTTAACCGGGGGGGCAATGAGCAGTTCTTC. It translates to CASSLNRGGNEQFF. Beyond the CDR3, the reference TRBV28 and TRBJ2-1 genes provide the residues; the full variable domain reads: DVKVTQSSRYLVKRTGEKVFLECVQDMDHENMFWYRQDPGLGLRLIYFSYDVKMKEKGDIPEGYSVSREKKERFSLILESASTNQTSMYLCASSLNRGGNEQFFGPGTRLTVL.